The present entry profiles one T cell receptor beta chain with its context. No antigen is known for it. Germline V gives CDR1 SGHTA, CDR2 FQGNSA. V lost 11 bases, J lost 5 bases, and 10 bases stayed unmatched. The CDR3 consists of 13 residues. PCR primers comprised 60 Vbeta and 13 Jbeta primers. Authors' data handling: Roughly 11 million shared chains were among approximately 87 million unique TCR beta chains counted in a later analysis. Sequenced by immunoSEQ multiplex PCR; TCRdb stores in-frame clones only, minus some. The V and J calls and clone size come from that table; D and trimming were worked out from the DNA. The sample gives fewer than 200,000 clones, 75% to 85% of which show up once; 0.7% to 0.85% is in the top ten. The data were taken from a study of cytomegalovirus exposure and HLA in healthy donors. General study points: Differences between HLA loci emerged in a later analysis of TCR association rates, with DRB1 most and HLA-C fewest. Cytomegalovirus-associated TCR beta chains were listed, numbering 150 to 200. Later genetic work tied a missense DCLRE1C variant to beta-chain V and J trimming.

Sequencing used PBMCs. This sequence was found in a female donor in good health and CMV-seronegative. The V gene is TRBV7-2, the J gene TRBJ2-5, with TRBD1 matching over 8 bases. The CDR3 sequence is CAGGQGWGETQYF. CDR3 coding DNA: TGTGCCGGAGGACAGGGTTGGGGTGAGACCCAGTACTTC.